Below, 20 T cell receptor beta chains from the same sample are listed, as sequenced in a study of shared clonotypes between healthy human individuals. Naive CD8 cells comprised CD45RO-negative, CCR7-positively selected cells, excluding terminally differentiated effector memory CD45RA+ cells. The method was immunoSEQ multiplex PCR; TCRdb's version includes in-frame clones alone and lacks a portion of them. The sample lists about 2.1 million clones, roughly 91% occurring once. Specimen: naive CD8+ T cells from PBMCs. The source is a man aged 18 to 35 in good health. Some clones in this sample may be carry-over from other donors' samples.

The chain has TRBV13 and TRBJ2-5; a possible D gene is TRBD2 (5 bases). Between the trimmed V and J ends, which lost 4 bases and 5 bases, there was a span of 14 bases. CDR1 is PRHDT and CDR2 is FYEKMQ in the germline V gene (reference sequence). The CDR3 sequence is 14 residues long. CDR3 protein: CASSSQSERETQYF. For the CDR3, the DNA is TGTGCCAGCAGCTCCCAGAGTGAGCGGGAGACCCAGTACTTC.

This chain joins TRBV7-9 and TRBJ2-3; D may match TRBD1 or TRBD2 (5 bases each). Trimming cost V 6 bases and J 3 bases, with 19 bases left between them. Germline-derived CDR1 and CDR2 are SEHNR and FQNEAQ (reference sequence). CDR3 length: 16 residues. The CDR3 is CASSIFQGEETDTQYF. CDR3 sequence (DNA): TGTGCCAGCAGTATATTCCAGGGAGAAGAGACAGATACGCAGTATTTT.

This chain uses TRBV6-4 with TRBJ1-2; D perhaps matches TRBD1 (5 bases). The CDR3 runs to 14 residues. V lost 3 bases and J 5 bases, leaving 13 bases between the germline ends. From germline, CDR1 is MRHNA and CDR2 SNTAGT. The CDR3 here is CASSEGPRRYGYTF. DNA of the CDR3: TGTGCCAGCAGTGAGGGACCTCGGAGGTATGGCTACACCTTC.

This clone came up a few times. The chain is built from TRBV11-2 and TRBJ1-4; D remains unclear. This CDR3 spans 16 amino acids. Germline values: CDR1 SGHAT, CDR2 FQNNGV. V gave up 1 base and J gave up 6 bases, with 15 bases separating them. The CDR3 region has the DNA TGTGCCAGCAGCTTAGGCTTGAGAGTTCTGGATGAAAAACTGTTTTTT. Amino acids: CASSLGLRVLDEKLFF.

This clone showed up just once. The conserved phenylalanine or tryptophan normally closing the CDR3 is absent here, so this likely arose from a read error. No DNA is shown, since the ends of the CDR3 on it are uncertain; the CDR3 is the one TCRdb lists. The rearrangement joins TRBV6-1 to TRBJ1-2; the table's D call, TRBD1, was not checked against the DNA. CDR1 and CDR2 from the germline V gene are MNHNS and SASEGT. The CDR3 contains 10 residues when both ends are counted. The CDR3 here is CASGRGQTFI.

The V call is TRBV5-5, the J call TRBJ1-1; D perhaps matches TRBD1 (6 bases). The V end was cut by 0 bases, the J end by 3 bases, with 15 bases between. The CDR3 is 16 amino acids. Per germline, CDR1 SGHKS and CDR2 YYEKEE (reference sequence). In nucleotides, the CDR3 is TGTGCCAGCAGCTTGGCAGGGGCCATAGGGTACACTGAAGCTTTCTTT. This encodes CASSLAGAIGYTEAFF.

This clone was detected only once. The genes are TRBV19 and TRBJ1-5, with D perhaps matching TRBD1 (5 bases). The CDR3 loop spans 14 amino acids. With 5 bases removed from V and 3 bases from J, the gap between germline ends came to 11 bases. CDR1 is LNHDA, CDR2 SQIVND, per germline (reference sequence). CDR3 in amino acids: CASSARDHNQPQHF. CDR3 sequence (DNA): TGTGCCAGTAGTGCCCGGGACCACAATCAGCCCCAGCATTTT.

The CDR3 loop is CASSHRQLNEKLFF. In nucleotides, the CDR3 is TGTGCCAGCTCACATCGACAGCTTAATGAAAAACTGTTTTTT. The chain combines TRBV18 with TRBJ1-4; maybe TRBD1 (5 bases). V was pared by 4 bases and J by 4 bases, with 10 bases between. Germline V gene sequence: CDR1 KGHSH, CDR2 LQKENI. The CDR3 is 14 amino acids.

The chain employs TRBV7-2 and TRBJ2-7; D is unclear. The germline CDR1 and CDR2 sequences are SGHTA and FQGNSA. The length of the CDR3 is 17 residues. V was clipped by 5 bases and J by 2 bases, with 22 bases between them. The CDR3 region has the DNA TGTGCCAGCAGCCCACTGGACCACACGAAGGGTACCTACGAGCAGTACTTC. Translation: CASSPLDHTKGTYEQYF.

This clone was observed once. The rearrangement joins TRBV27 to TRBJ2-7; no definite D call. Between the trimmed V and J ends, which lost 5 bases and 0 bases, there was a span of 11 bases. The CDR3 has 14 amino acids. Germline values: CDR1 MNHEY, CDR2 SMNVEV (reference sequence). CDR3 loop: CASSQSLGSYEQYF. As DNA, the CDR3 is TGTGCCAGCAGTCAGTCTCTCGGCTCCTACGAGCAGTACTTC.

V is TRBV6-6 and J is TRBJ2-1; 13 positions agree with TRBD2. The CDR3 is made up of 15 amino acids. V shed 7 bases and J 7 bases; nucleotides not matched to a gene: 7. Germline-derived CDR1 and CDR2 are MNHNY and SVGAGI (reference sequence). This chain's CDR3 is CASTPGLAGRNEQFF. The CDR3 DNA sequence: TGTGCCAGCACCCCGGGACTAGCGGGACGGAATGAGCAGTTCTTC.

This chain joins TRBV27 and TRBJ2-5, with 12 nucleotides matching TRBD2. There are 17 residues in the CDR3. V shed 1 base and J 4 bases; nucleotides not matched to a gene: 7. From germline, CDR1 is MNHEY and CDR2 SMNVEV (reference sequence). CDR3 DNA: TGTGCCAGCAGTTTATGGCTAGCGGGAGGGCCGGGAGAGACCCAGTACTTC. This encodes CASSLWLAGGPGETQYF.

The rearrangement uses TRBV28 and TRBJ2-7; D perhaps matches TRBD2 (6 bases). This CDR3 contains 14 residues. Deletions cut 11 bases from V and 3 bases from J, with 20 bases between. Germline lookup yields CDR1 MDHEN and CDR2 SYDVKM. The CDR3 loop reads CAGAGGPHGYEQYF. CDR3 nucleotide sequence: TGTGCCGGCGCCGGGGGACCACACGGCTACGAGCAGTACTTC.

This clone has just one count. The chain carries TRBV27 and TRBJ2-6; possibly TRBD2 for D (6 bases). CDR1 is MNHEY and CDR2 is SMNVEV in the germline V gene (reference sequence). The CDR3 covers 16 residues. The V and J ends lost 8 bases and 2 bases respectively, with 16 bases between them. The CDR3 protein is CASRDSGRAGANVLTF. The CDR3 coding sequence is TGTGCCAGCCGGGACTCCGGCCGGGCTGGGGCCAACGTCCTGACTTTC.

This clone turned up a few times. The chain uses TRBV27 and TRBJ2-7; the match to TRBD1 covers 8 bases. J lost 5 bases, V lost 5 bases, and 8 bases had no gene match. The CDR3 has 14 residues. Germline V gene data show CDR1 as MNHEY and CDR2 as SMNVEV (reference sequence). The CDR3 DNA is TGTGCCAGCAGTCTTTGGACAGGGTTCCACGAGCAGTACTTC. Protein product: CASSLWTGFHEQYF.

In the case of this clone: Other DNA sequences in the same sample also yield this CDR3. The chain joins TRBV28 to TRBJ1-3; no reliable D call. This CDR3 region has 14 residues. Germline assignment: CDR1 MDHEN and CDR2 SYDVKM. Trimming removed 2 bases from V and 2 bases from J, with 7 bases in between. In DNA form, the CDR3 reads TGTGCCAGCAGTTTAGGGCTGACTGGAAACACCATATATTTT. The encoded protein is CASSLGLTGNTIYF.

The chain carries TRBV2 and TRBJ2-2; 10 bases line up with TRBD2. Per the germline V gene, CDR1 is SNHLY and CDR2 is FYNNEI. This CDR3 comprises 19 residues. The V segment lost 7 bases and the J segment 4 bases; nucleotides outside the gene matches: 18. The CDR3 is CASTAGLAYDRTGTGELFF. CDR3 DNA: TGTGCCAGCACGGCGGGACTAGCGTACGATAGGACGGGCACCGGGGAGCTGTTTTTT.

About this clone itself: Other nucleotide sequences from this sample produce the same CDR3. This chain links TRBV6-6 with TRBJ1-1; D gene ambiguous. Trimming stripped 0 bases from V and 2 bases from J, with 4 bases between. Germline V gives CDR1 MNHNY, CDR2 SVGAGI (reference sequence). The CDR3 totals 13 residues. CDR3 in amino acids: CASSYSLNTEAFF. DNA of the CDR3: TGTGCCAGCAGTTACTCCCTAAACACTGAAGCTTTCTTT.

Details on this clone: Other DNA sequences within the sample encode an identical CDR3. The chain is built from TRBV27 and TRBJ2-7; perhaps TRBD2 as D (6 bases). CDR3 length: 14 residues. Germline values: CDR1 MNHEY, CDR2 SMNVEV (reference sequence). V was shortened by 0 bases and J by 1 base, with 7 bases between the two germline ends. CDR3 protein: CASSLSGGSYEQYF. CDR3 DNA: TGTGCCAGCAGTTTATCCGGGGGTTCCTACGAGCAGTACTTC.

V usage is TRBV4-1 and J usage is TRBJ2-7; D may be TRBD1 or TRBD2 (5 bases each). This CDR3 is 15 amino acids long. V lost 2 bases, J lost 1 base, and 12 bases lay in between. CDR1 is MGHRA, CDR2 YSYEKL, per germline. The CDR3 sequence: CASSQLGTVSYEQYF. CDR3 in DNA: TGCGCCAGCAGCCAACTCGGGACGGTATCCTACGAGCAGTACTTC.